The clone carrying this T cell receptor (beta chain) has only one observation. This sample stems from a study of cytomegalovirus exposure and HLA in healthy donors. PCR employed 60 Vbeta and 13 Jbeta primers. The method was immunoSEQ multiplex PCR; TCRdb's version includes in-frame clones alone and lacks a portion of them. Seen here are just over 95,000 clones, about 81% observed once, and the top ten hold approximately 4%. CDR1 and CDR2 (germline): LNHDA, SQIVND (reference sequence). V was trimmed by 7 bases and J by 1 base, leaving 10 bases between them. This CDR3 has 13 amino acids. The sequence was obtained from a woman in her 40s in good health and CMV-seropositive. The sample was PBMCs. The chain joins TRBV19 to TRBJ1-1; D is unclear. The CDR3 region is CASTDGANTEAFF. The CDR3, as DNA: TGTGCCAGTACTGACGGAGCGAACACTGAAGCTTTCTTT.